Each of the 29 T cell receptor beta chains below was sequenced from the same sample in a study of T-cell memory formation after mild COVID-19. Each CDR3 protein is one row after TCRdb ran MiXCR on the 5' RACE reads. The table shows 300,000 or so distinct CDR3 sequences, with more than 15% occurring only once. The sample taken for sequencing was PBMCs or a T cell subset sorted from them (not recorded which). The receptors were gathered from a man aged 18 to 29 who had mild COVID-19 (a few samples of this study predate the infection). Cell type and time point are not known.

V gene TRBV27 combines with J gene TRBJ2-7; D is ambiguous. CDR1 MNHEY and CDR2 SMNVEV come from the germline V gene (reference sequence). The CDR3 covers 13 residues. V was shortened by 5 bases and J by 5 bases, with 13 bases between the two germline ends. In DNA, the CDR3 is TGTGCCAGCAGTCCCTCCTTAGCCCACGAGCAGTACGTC. This gives the protein CASSPSLAHEQYV.

This clonotype has only a few counts. The V call is TRBV5-1, the J call TRBJ1-3, with unresolved D. The CDR3 loop spans 14 amino acids. The germline gives CDR1 SGHRS, CDR2 YFSETQ. The ends were cut back, 4 bases at V and 2 bases at J, with 10 bases in the middle. The CDR3 region is CASSPGETGNTIYF. DNA of the CDR3: TGCGCCAGCAGCCCGGGTGAAACTGGAAACACCATATATTTT.

The chain recombines TRBV20-1 with TRBJ2-1, with 12 bases matching TRBD2. In germline, CDR1 is DFQATT, CDR2 SNEGSKA (reference sequence). The CDR3 spans 18 residues. V shed 5 bases, J shed 5 bases, and the junction held 16 bases outside the gene matches. The CDR3 here is CSARAPPLAGGFNNEQFF. The CDR3 region has the DNA TGCAGTGCTCGTGCCCCCCCACTAGCGGGGGGCTTTAACAATGAGCAGTTCTTC.

This clonotype showed up just a few times. The chain is built from TRBV12-3 or TRBV12-4 and TRBJ1-1; D remains ambiguous. This CDR3 has 13 residues. Trimming shortened V by 6 bases and J by 1 base, and 9 bases separated the two germline ends. This CDR3 is CASRYSENTEAFF. In DNA, the CDR3 is TGTGCCAGCAGGTATTCCGAGAACACTGAAGCTTTCTTT.

The gene calls are TRBV3-1 and TRBJ1-1; D is unclear. The V gene's germline CDR1 is LGHDT and CDR2 YNNKEL (reference sequence). V was clipped by 1 base and J by 1 base, with 10 bases between them. This CDR3 region has 15 residues. The chain's CDR3 is CASSQGNSQNTEAFF. The CDR3 DNA reads as TGTGCCAGCAGCCAAGGTAATTCCCAGAACACTGAAGCTTTCTTT.

This clonotype was detected ten times or more. CDR3 DNA sequence: TGTGCCAGCAGCTCCAGGTGGGACACTGAAGCTTTCTTT. It encodes CASSSRWDTEAFF. The chain links TRBV7-2 to TRBJ1-1; no firm D call. The CDR3 spans 13 residues. Deletions cut 4 bases from V and 3 bases from J, with 9 bases between. CDR1 and CDR2 from the germline V gene are SGHTA and FQGNSA. Full variable domain (remainder filled in from reference TRBV7-2 and TRBJ1-1): GAGVSQSPSNKVTEKGKDVELRCDPISGHTALYWYRQSLGQGLEFLIYFQGNSAPDKSGLPSDRFSAERTGGSVSTLTIQRTQQEDSAVYLCASSSRWDTEAFFGQGTRLTVV.

This clonotype was observed a handful of times. This chain uses TRBV18 with TRBJ2-3, with D perhaps matching TRBD2 (6 bases). V gave up 1 base and J gave up 6 bases, with 17 bases separating them. Germline lookup yields CDR1 KGHSH and CDR2 LQKENI. The CDR3 has 16 amino acids. The CDR3 spells CASSPQGGDVSDTQYF. The CDR3 nucleotides read TGTGCCAGCTCACCACAAGGAGGGGATGTCTCGGATACGCAGTATTTT.

The rearrangement joins TRBV5-1 to TRBJ2-5; D ambiguous. Trimming removed 5 bases from V and 1 base from J, with 9 bases in between. This CDR3 spans 13 amino acids. CDR1 is SGHRS, CDR2 YFSETQ, per germline. The CDR3 region is CASSWSSQETQYF. Here the CDR3 DNA reads TGCGCCAGCAGTTGGTCCTCCCAAGAGACCCAGTACTTC.

The genes are TRBV2 and TRBJ2-7; D possibly corresponds to TRBD2 (6 bases). V shed 8 bases and J shed 2 bases, with 19 bases lying between them. The CDR3 length is 15 residues. Germline-derived CDR1 and CDR2 are SNHLY and FYNNEI. The DNA for the CDR3 is TGTGCCAGCCTTCTTCGAGGCGGGGCAACCTACGAGCAGTACTTC. Residues: CASLLRGGATYEQYF.

CDR3 residues: CASRDRGSLSTEAFF. Written as DNA, the CDR3 is TGTGCCAGCAGAGACAGGGGCTCCCTTAGCACTGAAGCTTTCTTT. J is TRBJ1-1 and V is TRBV5-5; 8 bases agree with TRBD1. J lost 4 bases, V lost 5 bases, and 10 bases had no gene match. Per germline, CDR1 SGHKS and CDR2 YYEKEE (reference sequence). The CDR3 covers 15 residues.

The V gene is TRBV5-1, the J gene TRBJ1-6, with D perhaps matching TRBD1 (5 bases). Germline-derived CDR1 and CDR2 are SGHRS and YFSETQ. V was pared by 2 bases and J by 7 bases, with 13 bases between. The CDR3 has 15 amino acids. CDR3 protein: CASSFGGMENSPLHF. CDR3 in DNA: TGCGCCAGCAGCTTCGGGGGGATGGAGAATTCACCCCTCCACTTT.

This clonotype was detected ten times or more. The chain employs TRBV12-3 or TRBV12-4 and TRBJ2-3; D possibly uses TRBD1 or TRBD2 (6 bases each). The CDR3 spans 15 residues. Trimming cost V 3 bases and J 1 base, with 11 bases left between them. CDR3 sequence reads: CASSFRGPGTDTQYF. The DNA of the CDR3 is TGTGCCAGCAGTTTCCGGGGGCCCGGCACAGATACGCAGTATTTT.

This clonotype occurred many times. This chain uses TRBV5-6 with TRBJ1-5, with 12 bases that match TRBD1. CDR3 length: 17 amino acids. The germline V gene has CDR1 SGHDT and CDR2 YYEEEE. The ends lost 4 bases at V and 5 bases at J; junction bases unmatched: 10. CDR3 loop: CASSLKPGQGAHQPQHF. CDR3 DNA sequence: TGTGCCAGCAGCCTAAAACCGGGACAGGGGGCCCATCAGCCCCAGCATTTT. Looking up the rest from reference TRBV5-6 and TRBJ1-5 gives the full variable domain: DAGVTQSPTHLIKTRGQQVTLRCSPKSGHDTVSWYQQALGQGPQFIFQYYEEEERQRGNFPDRFSGHQFPNYSSELNVNALLLGDSALYLCASSLKPGQGAHQPQHFGDGTRLSIL.

This clonotype was counted many times. The chain combines TRBV9 with TRBJ2-1, with 8 bases aligning to TRBD1. Trimming took 3 bases from V and 9 from J; bases not matched to a gene: 11. The germline CDR1 and CDR2 sequences are SGDLS and YYNGEE. This CDR3 has 15 amino acids. This chain's CDR3 is CASSGLATGGGEQFF. DNA for the CDR3: TGTGCCAGCAGCGGTCTTGCTACAGGGGGTGGTGAGCAGTTCTTC.

This clonotype appeared a few times. The CDR3 DNA is TGTGCCATCAGTGAGTCCCGGGGAGGTACCGGGGAGCTGTTTTTT. Protein sequence: CAISESRGGTGELFF. The chain links TRBV10-3 to TRBJ2-2; D perhaps matches TRBD2 (6 bases). There are 15 residues in the CDR3. Per the germline V gene, CDR1 is ENHRY and CDR2 is SYGVKD. Trimming stripped 0 bases from V and 5 bases from J, with 10 bases between.

A few counts support this clonotype. V and J are TRBV6-2 or TRBV6-3 and TRBJ1-1; a possible D gene is TRBD1 (5 bases). CDR1 is MNHEY and CDR2 is SVGEGT in the germline V gene. Trimming pared 2 bases from V and 3 bases from J, leaving 16 bases between. The CDR3 length is 16 residues. In DNA, the CDR3 is TGTGCCAGCAGTTACGGTTCGGGACCCCGGGACACTGAAGCTTTCTTT. It encodes CASSYGSGPRDTEAFF.

There are a few counts of this clonotype. The chain is built from TRBV7-2 and TRBJ1-5; D gene uncertain. Deletions cut 6 bases from V and 5 bases from J, with 14 bases between. Germline V CDR1 and CDR2: SGHTA, FQGNSA. The CDR3 consists of 14 residues. CDR3 region: CASRPGSNHQPQHF. The CDR3, as DNA: TGTGCCAGCAGACCGGGGAGCAATCATCAGCCCCAGCATTTT.

The chain is built from TRBV7-9 and TRBJ1-1; no reliable D call. Trimming shortened V by 1 base and J by 3 bases, and 6 bases separated the two germline ends. The germline V gene has CDR1 SEHNR and CDR2 FQNEAQ (reference sequence). The CDR3 has 13 residues. For the CDR3, the DNA is TGTGCCAGCAGCTTAGTGGACGACACTGAAGCTTTCTTT. This gives the protein CASSLVDDTEAFF.

This clonotype was counted many times. J is TRBJ2-1 and V is TRBV11-2; 12 bases are shared with TRBD2. Per germline, CDR1 SGHAT and CDR2 FQNNGV. With V trimmed by 5 bases and J by 8 bases, 10 bases remained unmatched. The CDR3 contains 16 residues. CDR3 in DNA: TGTGCCAGCAGCCTCCCTAGCGGGGGGGCTTCGGATGAGCAGTTCTTC. It translates to CASSLPSGGASDEQFF.

This chain links TRBV6-5 with TRBJ2-3; D gene unclear. CDR1 is MNHEY and CDR2 is SVGAGI in the germline V gene. This CDR3 contains 15 residues. V was shortened by 2 bases and J by 2 bases, with 11 bases between the two germline ends. CDR3 protein: CASSYTLGTTDTQYF. In nucleotides, the CDR3 is TGTGCCAGCAGTTACACCTTGGGTACCACAGATACGCAGTATTTT.

There are many counts of this clonotype. The chain recombines TRBV7-9 with TRBJ2-3; tentatively, D is TRBD2 (5 bases). V was clipped by 5 bases and J by 2 bases, with 14 bases between them. Germline CDR1 and CDR2: SEHNR and FQNEAQ (reference sequence). The CDR3 sequence is 15 residues long. In nucleotides, the CDR3 is TGTGCCAGCAGCCCCGTGGGGAGTTACACAGATACGCAGTATTTT. This codes for CASSPVGSYTDTQYF.

The J gene is TRBJ1-6, the V gene TRBV15; TRBD1 might be the D (5 bases). Germline V gene data show CDR1 as LNHNV and CDR2 as YYDKDF (reference sequence). V shed 0 bases and J shed 9 bases, with 18 bases lying between them. The CDR3 runs to 17 residues. DNA of the CDR3: TGTGCCACCAGCAGAGATTGGGGACGGAGGGTAGGTTCACCCCTCCACTTT. Encoded protein: CATSRDWGRRVGSPLHF.

The V call is TRBV7-2, the J call TRBJ2-1, with 7 bases that match TRBD1. V lost 8 bases and J lost 8; bases outside the gene matches: 3. The CDR3 has 11 residues. The V gene's germline CDR1 is SGHTA and CDR2 FQGNSA. The CDR3 region has the DNA TGTGCCAGCGACAGGGTCGATGAGCAGTTCTTC. Its protein is CASDRVDEQFF. Based on the CDR3 plus reference TRBV7-2 and TRBJ2-1, the full variable domain is GAGVSQSPSNKVTEKGKDVELRCDPISGHTALYWYRQSLGQGLEFLIYFQGNSAPDKSGLPSDRFSAERTGGSVSTLTIQRTQQEDSAVYLCASDRVDEQFFGPGTRLTVL.

This clonotype has more than one count but fewer than ten. The chain has TRBV20-1 and TRBJ2-3; 14 positions match TRBD2. From germline, CDR1 is DFQATT and CDR2 SNEGSKA (reference sequence). The CDR3 runs to 14 residues. V dropped 6 bases and J dropped 4; count of bases not matched to a gene: 3. CDR3 sequence: CSARTSGGSDTQYF. The CDR3 DNA follows: TGCAGTGCCCGGACTAGCGGGGGGTCAGATACGCAGTATTTT.

This clonotype turned up a few times. The gene calls are TRBV7-3 and TRBJ2-5, with D tentatively TRBD2 (6 bases). The V gene's germline CDR1 is SGHTA and CDR2 FQGTGA. V lost 2 bases and J lost 2, with 9 bases in between. There are 14 residues in the CDR3. The CDR3 DNA reads as TGTGCCAGCAGCTTAGGCGGGGATCAAGAGACCCAGTACTTC. As protein: CASSLGGDQETQYF.

This clonotype appeared a few times. The rearrangement joins TRBV6-2 or TRBV6-3 to TRBJ2-5, with 8 bases aligning to TRBD1. The CDR3 is made up of 15 amino acids. V dropped 2 bases and J dropped 3; count of bases not matched to a gene: 5. Germline lookup yields CDR1 MNHEY and CDR2 SVGEGT. CDR3 DNA: TGTGCCAGCAGTTACCCCAGGACAGGGAAAGAGACCCAGTACTTC. It encodes CASSYPRTGKETQYF.

This rearrangement joins TRBV3-1 to TRBJ1-1; D call uncertain. Germline CDR1 is LGHDT and CDR2 is YNNKEL (reference sequence). V dropped 1 base and J dropped 4 bases, with 7 bases sitting between them. The length of the CDR3 is 13 residues. The CDR3 DNA sequence: TGTGCCAGCAGCCAAGGGCAGATCACTGAAGCTTTCTTT. Protein product: CASSQGQITEAFF.

This clonotype was detected only a few times. CDR3 residues: CASSQVGGEAFF. CDR3 bases: TGTGCCAGCAGCCAAGTGGGTGGTGAAGCTTTCTTT. This chain joins TRBV3-1 and TRBJ1-1; D ambiguous. CDR3 length: 12 residues. The germline V and J ends were trimmed by 1 base and 7 bases, with 7 bases remaining between them. CDR1 and CDR2 (germline): LGHDT, YNNKEL (reference sequence).

V and J are TRBV7-9 and TRBJ2-1, with 13 bases fitting TRBD2. The germline V gene encodes CDR1 SEHNR and CDR2 FQNEAQ (reference sequence). V lost 3 bases to trimming and J lost 8 bases; unmatched junction nucleotides: 7. CDR3 length: 16 amino acids. CDR3 nucleotides: TGTGCCAGCAGCTTGACTAGCGGGGGGAGGTTCGATGAGCAGTTCTTC. Amino acids: CASSLTSGGRFDEQFF.